The 19 T cell receptor beta chains in this list originate from one sample, sequenced in a study of blood T cell repertoires in COVID-19. TCRdb keeps only in-frame clones here, not all; method: immunoSEQ multiplex PCR. The data contain about 150,000 clones, roughly 76% of them singletons. The sample was peripheral blood. The receptors shown here come from a human donor with acute or convalescent COVID-19. The donor label of this sample is uncertain.

The rearrangement uses TRBV4-1 and TRBJ1-5, with 7 nucleotides matching TRBD1. V was clipped by 4 bases and J by 2 bases; unmatched bases: 11. Germline-derived CDR1 and CDR2 are MGHRA and YSYEKL. CDR3 length: 17 residues. CDR3 nucleotide sequence: TGCGCCAGCAGCCCCCCTAGACAGGGAGACGGCAATCAGCCCCAGCATTTT. Amino acid sequence: CASSPPRQGDGNQPQHF.

The V and J genes are TRBV5-6 and TRBJ2-5, with unresolved D. The V gene's germline CDR1 is SGHDT and CDR2 YYEEEE. The CDR3 consists of 15 residues. Trimming pared 0 bases from V and 4 bases from J, leaving 13 bases between. CDR3: CASSLGTVRRETQYF. The CDR3 DNA reads as TGTGCCAGCAGCTTGGGCACTGTTCGGAGAGAGACCCAGTACTTC.

The chain employs TRBV5-4 and TRBJ1-1, with D possibly being TRBD1 (5 bases). V gave up 3 bases and J gave up 5 bases, with 11 bases separating them. The CDR3 has 13 residues. Germline assignment: CDR1 SGHNT and CDR2 YYREEE (reference sequence). The CDR3 DNA reads TGTGCCAGCAGCTGGGGGGGGTTAACTGAAGCTTTCTTT. Translating gives CASSWGGLTEAFF.

This clone was counted once. The chain employs TRBV29-1 and TRBJ2-3; 10 bases fit TRBD1. The CDR3 contains 17 residues. The V segment lost 4 bases and the J segment 4 bases; nucleotides outside the gene matches: 14. Per germline, CDR1 SQVTM and CDR2 ANQGSEA. CDR3 in amino acids: CSVVRTLTGGLPDTQYF. Here the CDR3 DNA reads TGCAGCGTTGTAAGGACGTTGACAGGGGGCCTGCCAGATACGCAGTATTTT.

This chain uses TRBV7-6 with TRBJ2-1; a possible D gene is TRBD1 (6 bases). Trimming stripped 4 bases from V and 0 bases from J, with 13 bases between. Germline CDR1 is SGHVS and CDR2 is FNYEAQ. This CDR3 spans 16 amino acids. In nucleotides, the CDR3 is TGTGCCAGCAGCTACGGACAGCTATACTCCTACAATGAGCAGTTCTTC. As protein: CASSYGQLYSYNEQFF.

The chain joins TRBV4-2 to TRBJ2-3, with D uncertain. The germline V gene encodes CDR1 LGHNA and CDR2 YNFKEQ. V lost 4 bases and J lost 3, with 8 bases in between. The CDR3 runs to 13 residues. The CDR3: CASSLSLTDTQYF. CDR3 DNA: TGTGCCAGCAGCCTGTCCCTTACAGATACGCAGTATTTT.

The chain links TRBV15 to TRBJ1-2; D is uncertain. Germline assignment: CDR1 LNHNV and CDR2 YYDKDF (reference sequence). V was trimmed by 8 bases and J by 2 bases, leaving 9 bases between them. The length of the CDR3 is 12 residues. In DNA, the CDR3 is TGTGCCACCTGGACTTCGAACTATGGCTACACCTTC. Translation gives CATWTSNYGYTF.

CDR3 in DNA: TGCAGTGCTGTCGAGTCGTATGGCTACACCTTC. It specifies CSAVESYGYTF. This chain connects TRBV20-1 to TRBJ1-2; D ambiguous. CDR3 length equals 11 residues. The V gene's germline CDR1 is DFQATT and CDR2 SNEGSKA (reference sequence). The V end lost 5 bases, the J end lost 5 bases, and 9 bases lay between the germline ends.

The chain employs TRBV12-1 and TRBJ2-7; the table gives TRBD2 as D, unverified against the DNA. TRBV12-1 is designated a pseudogene. The CDR3 has 9 amino acids. The CDR3 region has the DNA TGTGCCAGCAGCTCACCGGGTGGCGTC. This gives the protein CASSSPGGV.

This clone was counted a single time. The chain uses TRBV6-2 or TRBV6-3 and TRBJ2-7; D is unclear. CDR1 is MNHEY, CDR2 SVGEGT, per germline. This CDR3 has 12 residues. The V gene lost 2 bases and the J gene lost 2 bases, with 4 bases spanning the gap. The CDR3 coding sequence is TGTGCCAGCAGTTACCCGGCCTACGAGCAGTACTTC. Its translation is CASSYPAYEQYF.

This chain uses TRBV5-1 with TRBJ2-1; perhaps TRBD1 as D (5 bases). V shed 0 bases and J shed 8 bases, with 12 bases lying between them. The CDR3 length is 14 residues. The V gene's germline CDR1 is SGHRS and CDR2 YFSETQ. The CDR3: CASSLGQGRDEQFF. Written as DNA, the CDR3 is TGCGCCAGCAGCTTGGGTCAGGGTCGGGATGAGCAGTTCTTC.

The chain has TRBV2 and TRBJ1-1; 10 bases are a match to TRBD1. CDR3 length: 15 residues. Germline assignment: CDR1 SNHLY and CDR2 FYNNEI. The V gene end was trimmed by 5 bases and the J gene end by 4 bases; junction bases not matched to a gene: 7. CDR3 loop: CASSPGQGESTEAFF. The CDR3, as DNA: TGTGCCAGCAGTCCCGGACAGGGGGAAAGCACTGAAGCTTTCTTT.

The chain is built from TRBV7-9 and TRBJ1-2; D is possibly TRBD1 (6 bases). This CDR3 contains 13 residues. The ends were cut back, 1 base at V and 7 bases at J, with 10 bases in the middle. Germline V lookup: CDR1 SEHNR, CDR2 FQNEAQ (reference sequence). The CDR3, as DNA: TGTGCCAGCAGCTTAGACAGGGAGGGTGGCTACACCTTC. It specifies CASSLDREGGYTF.

This chain connects TRBV19 to TRBJ2-2; D is perhaps TRBD1 (5 bases). CDR1 is LNHDA, CDR2 SQIVND, per germline (reference sequence). Trimming left V 2 bases short and J 5 bases short, with 12 bases between. This CDR3 contains 15 residues. CDR3 nucleotides: TGTGCCAGTAGTATATATGGGGCAGGGACCGGGGAGCTGTTTTTT. This gives the protein CASSIYGAGTGELFF.

The CDR3 nucleotides read TGCGCCAGCAGGAGGGCAGGGGACGCCTATAATTCACCCCTCCACTTT. Translated, it gives CASRRAGDAYNSPLHF. This sequence joins TRBV5-1 and TRBJ1-6; tentatively, D is TRBD1 (6 bases). CDR1 SGHRS and CDR2 YFSETQ come from the germline V gene. CDR3 length equals 16 residues. Trimming cost V 5 bases and J 2 bases, with 14 bases left between them.

This clone showed up just a few times. The V and J genes are TRBV19 and TRBJ2-1; 8 bases are a match to TRBD2. The germline gives CDR1 LNHDA, CDR2 SQIVND (reference sequence). V shed 5 bases and J 6 bases; nucleotides not matched to a gene: 12. This CDR3 contains 16 residues. The CDR3 spells CASSGLSGAYRNEQFF. CDR3 bases: TGTGCCAGTAGTGGCCTTAGCGGGGCTTATCGCAATGAGCAGTTCTTC.

V is TRBV12-5 and J is TRBJ2-1; a possible D gene is TRBD2 (6 bases). The CDR3 is 16 amino acids. V lost 5 bases and J lost 3, with 17 bases in between. Germline CDR1 is LGHNT and CDR2 is FRNRAP. As DNA, the CDR3 is TGTGCTAGTGGTCCCCCGGGGCGGGGAGGCTACAATGAGCAGTTCTTC. It encodes CASGPPGRGGYNEQFF. Based on the CDR3 plus reference TRBV12-5 and TRBJ2-1, the full variable domain is DARVTQTPRHKVTEMGQEVTMRCQPILGHNTVFWYRQTMMQGLELLAYFRNRAPLDDSGMPKDRFSAEMPDATLATLKIQPSEPRDSAVYFCASGPPGRGGYNEQFFGPGTRLTVL.

The chain employs TRBV5-4 and TRBJ1-1; D remains unclear. V was shortened by 4 bases and J by 7 bases, with 20 bases between the two germline ends. This CDR3 contains 15 residues. From germline, CDR1 is SGHNT and CDR2 YYREEE (reference sequence). The CDR3 nucleotides read TGTGCCAGCAGCCCGCGGGTGGGAGATGGCGTTGAAGCTTTCTTT. Translation gives CASSPRVGDGVEAFF. The full variable domain, rest sourced from reference TRBV5-4 and TRBJ1-1, is ETGVTQSPTHLIKTRGQQVTLRCSSQSGHNTVSWYQQALGQGPQFIFQYYREEENGRGNFPPRFSGLQFPNYSSELNVNALELDDSALYLCASSPRVGDGVEAFFGQGTRLTVV.

The chain recombines TRBV2 with TRBJ2-2, with 8 bases lining up with TRBD1. The germline gives CDR1 SNHLY, CDR2 FYNNEI. Trimming removed 9 bases from V and 1 base from J; junction bases left unmatched: 4. The CDR3 totals 14 residues. The CDR3 region is CASRGQVNTGELFF. CDR3 nucleotide sequence: TGTGCCAGTAGGGGACAGGTGAACACCGGGGAGCTGTTTTTT.